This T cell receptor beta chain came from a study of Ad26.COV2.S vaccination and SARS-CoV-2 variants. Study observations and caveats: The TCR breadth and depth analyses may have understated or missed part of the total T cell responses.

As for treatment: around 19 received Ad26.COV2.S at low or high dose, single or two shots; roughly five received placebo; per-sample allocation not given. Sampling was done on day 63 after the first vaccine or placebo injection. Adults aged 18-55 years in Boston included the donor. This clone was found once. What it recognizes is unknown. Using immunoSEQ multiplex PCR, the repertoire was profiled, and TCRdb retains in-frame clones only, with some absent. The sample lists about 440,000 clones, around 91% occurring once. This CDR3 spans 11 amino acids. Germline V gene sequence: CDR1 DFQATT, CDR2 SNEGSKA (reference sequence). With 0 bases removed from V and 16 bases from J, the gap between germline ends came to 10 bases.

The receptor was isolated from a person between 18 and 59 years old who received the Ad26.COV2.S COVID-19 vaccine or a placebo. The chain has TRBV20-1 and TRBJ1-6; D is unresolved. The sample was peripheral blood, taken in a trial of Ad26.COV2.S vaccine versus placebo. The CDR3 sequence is CSARDGPQLHF. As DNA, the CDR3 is TGCAGTGCTAGAGACGGGCCCCAACTCCACTTT.